This T cell receptor beta chain was obtained from a study of blood T cell repertoires in COVID-19 (dated by TCRdb to the early 2020s). Describing the broader study: Samples from collaborators originated in the United States, Italy and Spain and spanned both the acute and convalescent phases of COVID-19. The sample metadata nearly always contained a de-identified subject ID, COVID-19 status, age in years and sex. HLA class I and class II types, where available, came from metadata supplied by the sample provider rather than from assay-based typing. The dataset comprised deeply sampled blood TCRbeta repertoires from subjects exposed to, actively infected with, or recovered from COVID-19. Samples were obtained from the ongoing ImmuneRACE study (first 160 participants) and from about 1,300 subjects provided by 6 global collaborators. The material from the prospective study consisted of cDNA or gDNA derived from T cells, B-cell-depleted T cells, or PBMCs. The repertoires were released in a freely available public database intended as a resource for research on the immune response to SARS-CoV-2. The study at large found these results: The amount of clinical and demographic metadata varied by source and participant and was provided uncurated.

TCRbeta CDR3 regions were amplified from genomic DNA by means of the immunoSEQ Assay, a bias-controlled multiplex PCR. The paper's processing steps were these. The number of nucleated cells in each sample was estimated by amplification of reference gene primers within the assay. To quantify the absolute abundance of each unique TCRbeta CDR3 rearrangement, sequence reads were collapsed and filtered. For each sample, productive Simpson clonality was calculated as the square root of Simpson's diversity index over productive rearrangements. Drawn from immuneACCESS, this table holds only the in-frame rearrangements with V and J called that TCRdb kept. Clones are partly lost; checked studies trace under half to an unresolved V gene and leave the rest unexplained. That table supplies the V and J calls and clone size; D and trimming were determined from the DNA. The sample data list roughly 170,000 clones, and 79% of these were observed just once. 7.5% to 8.5% of the sample rests with the top ten.

At one collaborating source in Seattle, patients were enrolled during active infection and were followed longitudinally through the course of disease. Each collaborating institution followed its own protocols to collect whole blood in K2EDTA tubes. For TCRbeta analysis, collaborator samples were shipped as frozen whole blood, as isolated PBMCs, or as DNA extracted from either sample type. On this clone itself: The target of this receptor is not known. Qualities for individual bases were not recorded, and no much larger clone is one base off.

V drops 4 bases and J drops 1 base, leaving 10 bases in between. CDR1 and CDR2 were assigned from the germline V gene as ENHRY and SYGVKD. The CDR3 runs 14 residues from the cysteine to the phenylalanine. Just the 42-base CDR3 DNA is kept, in frame starting at base 1. The rearrangement combines TRBV10-3 with TRBJ1-1; D gene: possibly TRBD1, on 5 matching bases. The receptor was isolated from a woman in her fifties or sixties with COVID-19, enrolled during active disease. Input material: peripheral blood. The DNA is as follows: TGTGCCATCAGTGTACTAACAGGGAACACTGAAGCTTTCTTT. The encoded protein is CAISVLTGNTEAFF.